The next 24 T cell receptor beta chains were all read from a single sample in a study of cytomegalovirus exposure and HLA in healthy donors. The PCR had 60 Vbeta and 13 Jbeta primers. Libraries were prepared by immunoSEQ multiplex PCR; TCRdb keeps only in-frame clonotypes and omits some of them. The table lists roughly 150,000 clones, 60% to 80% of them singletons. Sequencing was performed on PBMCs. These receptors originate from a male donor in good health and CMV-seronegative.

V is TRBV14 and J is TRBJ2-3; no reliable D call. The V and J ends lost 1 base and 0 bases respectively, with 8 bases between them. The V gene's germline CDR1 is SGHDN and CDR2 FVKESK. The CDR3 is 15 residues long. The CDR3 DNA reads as TGTGCCAGCAGCCAAGGGCAGGATAGCACAGATACGCAGTATTTT. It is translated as CASSQGQDSTDTQYF.

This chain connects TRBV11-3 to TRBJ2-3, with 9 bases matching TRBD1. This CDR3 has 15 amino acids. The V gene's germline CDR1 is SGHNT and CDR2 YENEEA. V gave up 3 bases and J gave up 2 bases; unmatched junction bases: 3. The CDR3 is CASSLGQGITDTQYF. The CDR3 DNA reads TGTGCCAGCAGCTTGGGACAGGGCATCACAGATACGCAGTATTTT.

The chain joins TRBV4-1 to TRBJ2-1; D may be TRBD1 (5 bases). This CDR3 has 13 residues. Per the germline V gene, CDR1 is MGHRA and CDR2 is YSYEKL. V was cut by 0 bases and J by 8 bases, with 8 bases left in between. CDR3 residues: CASSQDRVDEQFF. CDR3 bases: TGCGCCAGCAGCCAAGACAGGGTGGATGAGCAGTTCTTC.

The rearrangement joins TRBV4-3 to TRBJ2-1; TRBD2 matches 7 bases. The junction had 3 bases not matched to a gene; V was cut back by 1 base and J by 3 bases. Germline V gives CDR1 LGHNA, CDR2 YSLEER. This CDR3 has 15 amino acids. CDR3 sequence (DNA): TGCGCCAGCAGCCAAGCAGGACTAGACTACAATGAGCAGTTCTTC. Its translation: CASSQAGLDYNEQFF.

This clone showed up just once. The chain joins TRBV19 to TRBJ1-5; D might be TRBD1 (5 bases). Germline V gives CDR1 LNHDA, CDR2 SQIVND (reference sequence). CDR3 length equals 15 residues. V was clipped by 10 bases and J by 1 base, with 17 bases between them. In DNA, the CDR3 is TGTGCCACCGTGGGGGGAGCTAGGAGCAATCAGCCCCAGCATTTT. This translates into CATVGGARSNQPQHF.

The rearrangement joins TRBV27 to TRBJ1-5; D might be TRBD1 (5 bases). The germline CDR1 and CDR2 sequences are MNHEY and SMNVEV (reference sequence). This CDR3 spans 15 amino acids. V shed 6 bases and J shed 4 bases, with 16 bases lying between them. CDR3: CASRPQALDNQPQHF. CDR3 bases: TGTGCCAGCAGACCACAGGCTCTGGATAATCAGCCCCAGCATTTT.

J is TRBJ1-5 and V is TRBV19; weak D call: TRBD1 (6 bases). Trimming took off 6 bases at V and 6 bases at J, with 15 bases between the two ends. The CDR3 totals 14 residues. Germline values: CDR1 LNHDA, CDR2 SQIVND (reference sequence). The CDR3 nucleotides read TGTGCCAGTAGAATGGGGGGGGGCCCTCAGCCCCAGCATTTT. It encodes CASRMGGGPQPQHF.

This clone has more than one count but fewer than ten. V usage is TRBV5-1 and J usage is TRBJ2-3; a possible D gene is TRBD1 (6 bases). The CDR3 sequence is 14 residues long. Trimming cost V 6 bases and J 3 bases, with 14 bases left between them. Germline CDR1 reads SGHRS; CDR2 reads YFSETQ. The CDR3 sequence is CASKLAGATDTQYF. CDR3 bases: TGCGCCAGCAAACTGGCAGGGGCGACAGATACGCAGTATTTT.

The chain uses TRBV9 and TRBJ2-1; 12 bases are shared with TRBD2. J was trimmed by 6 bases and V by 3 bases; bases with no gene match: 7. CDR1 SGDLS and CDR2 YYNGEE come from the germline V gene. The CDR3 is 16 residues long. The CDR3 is CASSDSLAGGLNEQFF. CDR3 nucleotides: TGTGCCAGCAGCGACTCACTAGCGGGAGGACTCAATGAGCAGTTCTTC.

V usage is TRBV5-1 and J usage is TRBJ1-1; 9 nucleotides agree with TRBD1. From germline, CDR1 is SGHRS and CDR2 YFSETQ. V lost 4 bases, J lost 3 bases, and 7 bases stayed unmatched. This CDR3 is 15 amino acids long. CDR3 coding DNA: TGCGCCAGCAGCCCAGGGACAGGGTGGGACACTGAAGCTTTCTTT. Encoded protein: CASSPGTGWDTEAFF.

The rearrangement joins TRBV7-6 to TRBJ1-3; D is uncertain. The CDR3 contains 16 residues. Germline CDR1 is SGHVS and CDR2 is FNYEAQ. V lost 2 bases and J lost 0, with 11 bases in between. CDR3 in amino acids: CASSLNSGSSGNTIYF. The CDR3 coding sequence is TGTGCCAGCAGCTTAAACTCGGGGAGCTCTGGAAACACCATATATTTT.

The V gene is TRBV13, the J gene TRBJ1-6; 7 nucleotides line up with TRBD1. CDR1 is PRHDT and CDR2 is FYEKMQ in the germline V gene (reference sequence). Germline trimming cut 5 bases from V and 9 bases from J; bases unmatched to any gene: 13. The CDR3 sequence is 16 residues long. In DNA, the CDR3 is TGTGCCAGCAGCCTTCGACAGGGCCCCGAGGGTTCACCCCTCCACTTT. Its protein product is CASSLRQGPEGSPLHF.

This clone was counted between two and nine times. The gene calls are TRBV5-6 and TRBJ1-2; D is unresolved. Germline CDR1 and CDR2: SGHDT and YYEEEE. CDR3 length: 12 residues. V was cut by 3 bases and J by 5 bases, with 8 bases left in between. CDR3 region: CASSSNFYGYTF. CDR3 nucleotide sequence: TGTGCCAGCAGCTCCAACTTTTATGGCTACACCTTC.

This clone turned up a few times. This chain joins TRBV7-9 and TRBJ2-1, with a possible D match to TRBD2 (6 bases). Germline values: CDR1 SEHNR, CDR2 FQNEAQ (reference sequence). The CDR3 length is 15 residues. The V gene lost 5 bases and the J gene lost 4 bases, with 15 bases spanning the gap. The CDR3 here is CASSAWRESYNEQFF. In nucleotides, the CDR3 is TGTGCCAGCAGCGCGTGGCGGGAATCATACAATGAGCAGTTCTTC.

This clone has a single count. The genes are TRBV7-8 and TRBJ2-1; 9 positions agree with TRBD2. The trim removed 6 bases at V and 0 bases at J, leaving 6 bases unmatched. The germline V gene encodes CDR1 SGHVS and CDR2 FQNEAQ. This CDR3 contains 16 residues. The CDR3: CASRGGRVPSYNEQFF. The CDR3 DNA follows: TGTGCCAGCAGGGGCGGGAGGGTCCCCTCCTACAATGAGCAGTTCTTC.

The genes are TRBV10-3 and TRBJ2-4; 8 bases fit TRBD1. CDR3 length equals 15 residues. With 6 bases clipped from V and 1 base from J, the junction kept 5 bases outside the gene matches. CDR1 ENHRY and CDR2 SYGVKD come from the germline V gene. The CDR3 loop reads CAISPDRAAKNIQYF. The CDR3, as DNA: TGTGCCATCAGCCCGGACAGGGCGGCCAAAAACATTCAGTACTTC.

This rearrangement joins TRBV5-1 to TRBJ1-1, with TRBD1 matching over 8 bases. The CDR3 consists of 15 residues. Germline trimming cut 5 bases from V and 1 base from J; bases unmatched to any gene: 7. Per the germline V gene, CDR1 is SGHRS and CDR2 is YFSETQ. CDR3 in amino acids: CASRTGTGENTEAFF. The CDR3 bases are TGCGCCAGCAGGACCGGGACAGGCGAGAACACTGAAGCTTTCTTT. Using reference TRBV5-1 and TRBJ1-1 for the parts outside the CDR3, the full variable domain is KAGVTQTPRYLIKTRGQQVTLSCSPISGHRSVSWYQQTPGQGLQFLFEYFSETQRNKGNFPGRFSGRQFSNSRSEMNVSTLELGDSALYLCASRTGTGENTEAFFGQGTRLTVV.

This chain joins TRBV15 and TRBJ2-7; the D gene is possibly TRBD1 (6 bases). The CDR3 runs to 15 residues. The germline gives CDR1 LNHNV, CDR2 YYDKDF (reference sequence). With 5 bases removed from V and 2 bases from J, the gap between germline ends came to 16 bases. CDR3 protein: CATSGRGQQAYEQYF. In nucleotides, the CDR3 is TGTGCCACCAGCGGCCGTGGACAGCAGGCCTACGAGCAGTACTTC.

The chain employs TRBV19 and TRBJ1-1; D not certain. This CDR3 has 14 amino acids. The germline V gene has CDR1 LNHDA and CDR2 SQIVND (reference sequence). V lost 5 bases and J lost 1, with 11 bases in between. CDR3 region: CASSSIGRNTEAFF. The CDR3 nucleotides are TGTGCCAGTAGTTCCATCGGTAGGAACACTGAAGCTTTCTTT. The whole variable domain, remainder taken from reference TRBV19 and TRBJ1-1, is DGGITQSPKYLFRKEGQNVTLSCEQNLNHDAMYWYRQDPGQGLRLIYYSQIVNDFQKGDIAEGYSVSREKKESFPLTVTSAQKNPTAFYLCASSSIGRNTEAFFGQGTRLTVV.

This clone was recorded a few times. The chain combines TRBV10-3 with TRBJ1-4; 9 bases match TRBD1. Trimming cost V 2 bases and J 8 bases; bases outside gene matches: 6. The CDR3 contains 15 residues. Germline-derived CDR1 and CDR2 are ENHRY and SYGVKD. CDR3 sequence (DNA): TGTGCCATCAGTGAGGGGGGACAGGGTCGGGAAAAACTGTTTTTT. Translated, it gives CAISEGGQGREKLFF.

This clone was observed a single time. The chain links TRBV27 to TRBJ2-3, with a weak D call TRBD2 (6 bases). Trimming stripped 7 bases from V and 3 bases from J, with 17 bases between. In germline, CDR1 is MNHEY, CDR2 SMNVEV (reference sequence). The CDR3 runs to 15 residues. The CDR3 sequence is CASTHRGGVTDTQYF. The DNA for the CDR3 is TGTGCCAGCACCCATCGGGGCGGGGTGACAGATACGCAGTATTTT.

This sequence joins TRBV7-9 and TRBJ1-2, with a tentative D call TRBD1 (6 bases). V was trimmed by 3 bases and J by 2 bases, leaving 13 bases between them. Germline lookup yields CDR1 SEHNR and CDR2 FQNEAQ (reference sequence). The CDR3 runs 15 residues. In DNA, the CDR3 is TGTGCCAGCAGCTTTAACCCGACAGGCAACTATGGCTACACCTTC. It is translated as CASSFNPTGNYGYTF.

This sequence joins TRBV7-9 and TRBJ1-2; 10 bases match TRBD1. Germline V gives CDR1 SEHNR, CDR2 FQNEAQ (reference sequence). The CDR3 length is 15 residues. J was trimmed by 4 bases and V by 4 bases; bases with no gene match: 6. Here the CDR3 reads CASSSGTGVSYGYTF. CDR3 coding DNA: TGTGCCAGCAGCTCCGGGACAGGGGTGTCCTATGGCTACACCTTC.

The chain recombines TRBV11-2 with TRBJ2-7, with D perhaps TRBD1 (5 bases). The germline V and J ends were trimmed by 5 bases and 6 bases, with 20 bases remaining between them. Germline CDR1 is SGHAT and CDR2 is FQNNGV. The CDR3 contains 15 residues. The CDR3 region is CASSPPDTQTFEQYF. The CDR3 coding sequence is TGTGCCAGCAGCCCCCCGGACACGCAGACCTTCGAGCAGTACTTC.